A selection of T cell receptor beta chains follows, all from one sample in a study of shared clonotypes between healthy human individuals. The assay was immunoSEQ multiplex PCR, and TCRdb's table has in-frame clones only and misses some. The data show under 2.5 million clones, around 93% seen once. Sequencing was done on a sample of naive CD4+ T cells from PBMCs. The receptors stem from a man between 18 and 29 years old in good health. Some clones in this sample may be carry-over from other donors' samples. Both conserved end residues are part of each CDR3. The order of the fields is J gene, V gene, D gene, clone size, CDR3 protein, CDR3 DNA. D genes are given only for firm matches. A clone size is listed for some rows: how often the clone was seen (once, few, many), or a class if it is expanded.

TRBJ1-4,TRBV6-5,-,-,CASSRQATNEKLFF,TGTGCCAGCAGTCGACAGGCAACTAATGAAAAACTGTTTTTT
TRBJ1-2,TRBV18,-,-,CASSFRDIDYGYTF,TGTGCCAGCTCATTCCGGGACATAGACTATGGCTACACCTTC
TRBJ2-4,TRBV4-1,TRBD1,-,CASSQRTGGFPQYF,TGCGCCAGCAGCCAACGGACAGGGGGCTTCCCTCAGTACTTC
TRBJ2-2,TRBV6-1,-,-,CASSEAGSGTGELFF,TGTGCCAGCAGTGAAGCTGGTAGCGGAACCGGGGAGCTGTTTTTT
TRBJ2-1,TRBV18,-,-,CASSATGQFLF,TGTGCCAGCTCGGCGACAGGTCAGTTCCTCTTC
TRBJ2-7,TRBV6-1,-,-,CASSGVFYEQYF,TGTGCCAGCAGTGGGGTTTTCTACGAGCAGTACTTC
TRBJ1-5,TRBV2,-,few,CASSDIIDQPQHF,TGTGCCAGCAGTGATATCATAGATCAGCCCCAGCATTTT
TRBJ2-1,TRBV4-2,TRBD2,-,CASSPQGWRENYNEQFF,TGTGCCAGCAGCCCGCAAGGTTGGCGGGAGAACTACAATGAGCAGTTCTTC
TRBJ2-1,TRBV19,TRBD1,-,CASSRDRYNEQFF,TGTGCCAGTAGTAGGGACAGATACAATGAGCAGTTCTTC
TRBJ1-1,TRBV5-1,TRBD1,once,CASSPFLSGGAGTEAFF,TGCGCCAGCAGCCCTTTCCTTTCAGGGGGCGCGGGCACTGAAGCTTTCTTT
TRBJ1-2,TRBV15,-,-,CATSREVRVEGGYTF,TGTGCCACCAGCAGAGAAGTGAGGGTAGAGGGTGGCTACACCTTC
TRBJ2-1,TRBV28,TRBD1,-,CASSLPQGAYNEQFF,TGTGCCAGCAGTTTACCTCAGGGGGCCTACAATGAGCAGTTCTTC
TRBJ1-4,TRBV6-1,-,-,CASRRDGHEKLFF,TGTGCCAGCAGGAGGGACGGTCATGAAAAACTGTTTTTT
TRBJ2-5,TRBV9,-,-,CASSAGTVLQETQYF,TGTGCCAGCAGCGCCGGGACGGTACTCCAAGAGACCCAGTACTTC
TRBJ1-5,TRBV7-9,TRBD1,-,CASSRYTGGRNQPQHF,TGTGCCAGCAGCCGATATACAGGGGGCCGCAATCAGCCCCAGCATTTT
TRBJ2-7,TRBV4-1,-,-,CASSQTTTASYEQYF,TGCGCCAGCAGCCAAACAACGACAGCCTCCTACGAGCAGTACTTC
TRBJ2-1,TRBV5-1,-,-,CASSGGSLLYEQFF,TGCGCCAGCAGCGGGGGAAGTCTGCTTTATGAGCAGTTCTTC
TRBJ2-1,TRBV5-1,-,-,CASRNGGLRYNEQFF,TGCGCCAGCAGGAATGGGGGACTCCGCTACAATGAGCAGTTCTTC
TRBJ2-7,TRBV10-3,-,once,CATSDRQNTYEQYF,TGTGCCACCTCCGACAGGCAAAACACCTACGAGCAGTACTTC
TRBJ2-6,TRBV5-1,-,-,CASSLTGSGANVLTF,TGCGCCAGCAGCTTGACAGGTTCTGGGGCCAACGTCCTGACTTTC
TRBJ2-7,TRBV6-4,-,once,CASRHRRSYEQYF,TGTGCCAGCAGGCACAGGAGATCCTACGAGCAGTACTTC
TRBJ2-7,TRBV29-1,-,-,CSVVCRDYEQYF,TGCAGCGTTGTCTGTCGCGACTACGAGCAGTACTTC
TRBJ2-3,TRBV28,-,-,CASSQTLRADTQYF,TGTGCCAGCAGTCAGACTCTCAGGGCAGATACGCAGTATTTT
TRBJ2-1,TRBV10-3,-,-,CAISRSPSYNEQFF,TGTGCCATCAGTCGGAGTCCCTCCTACAATGAGCAGTTCTTC
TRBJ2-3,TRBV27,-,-,CASSSSLAVPRQYF,TGTGCCAGCAGTTCTTCCTTAGCGGTCCCTAGGCAGTATTTT
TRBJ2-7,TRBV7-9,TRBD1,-,CASSSGQGAYEQYF,TGTGCCAGCAGCTCCGGACAGGGGGCCTACGAGCAGTACTTC
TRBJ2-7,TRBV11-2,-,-,CASSLGSSRAYEQYF,TGTGCCAGCAGCTTAGGTTCTTCCAGGGCTTACGAGCAGTACTTC
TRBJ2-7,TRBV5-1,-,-,CASSLVPATYEQYF,TGCGCCAGCAGCTTGGTGCCAGCCACCTACGAGCAGTACTTC
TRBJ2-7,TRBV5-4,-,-,CASSLSSIHEQYF,TGTGCCAGCAGCCTCTCCTCCATCCACGAGCAGTACTTC
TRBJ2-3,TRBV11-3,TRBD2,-,CASSPGLAGTTDTQYF,TGTGCCAGCAGCCCGGGACTAGCGGGAACGACAGATACGCAGTATTTT
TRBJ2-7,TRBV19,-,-,CASSSYGYEQYF,TGTGCCAGTAGTAGTTACGGATACGAGCAGTACTTC
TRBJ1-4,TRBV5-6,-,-,CASSFFFDRANEKLFF,TGTGCCAGCAGCTTTTTCTTCGATCGAGCTAATGAAAAACTGTTTTTT
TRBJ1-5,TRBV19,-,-,CASSMGGTQPQHF,TGTGCCAGTAGTATGGGGGGGACGCAGCCCCAGCATTTT
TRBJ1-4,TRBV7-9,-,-,CASSFSFRTVATNEKLFF,TGTGCCAGCAGCTTTAGTTTCCGGACGGTCGCAACTAATGAAAAACTGTTTTTT
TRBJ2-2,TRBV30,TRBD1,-,CAWVWGGTGANTGELFF,TGTGCCTGGGTTTGGGGCGGGACAGGAGCGAACACCGGGGAGCTGTTTTTT
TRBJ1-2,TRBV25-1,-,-,CASGETPGSNYGYTF,TGTGCCAGCGGAGAGACGCCCGGGAGCAACTATGGCTACACCTTC
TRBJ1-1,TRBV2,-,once,CASRSSMNTEAFF,TGTGCCAGCAGGTCCTCTATGAACACTGAAGCTTTCTTT
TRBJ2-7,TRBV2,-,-,CASSEAVLGYEQYF,TGTGCCAGCAGTGAGGCAGTTCTTGGGTACGAGCAGTACTTC